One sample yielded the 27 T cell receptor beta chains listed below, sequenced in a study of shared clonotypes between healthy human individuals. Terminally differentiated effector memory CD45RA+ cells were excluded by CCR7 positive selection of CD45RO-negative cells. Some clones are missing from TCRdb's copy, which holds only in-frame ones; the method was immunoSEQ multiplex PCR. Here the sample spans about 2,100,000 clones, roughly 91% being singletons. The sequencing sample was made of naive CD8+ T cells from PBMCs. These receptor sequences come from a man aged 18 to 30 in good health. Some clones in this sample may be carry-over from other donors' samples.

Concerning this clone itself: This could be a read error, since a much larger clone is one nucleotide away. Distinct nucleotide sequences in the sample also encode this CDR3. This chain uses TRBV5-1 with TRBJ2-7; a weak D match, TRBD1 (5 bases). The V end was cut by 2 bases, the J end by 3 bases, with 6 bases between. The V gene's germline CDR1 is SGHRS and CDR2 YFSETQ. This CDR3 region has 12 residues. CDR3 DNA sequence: TGCGCCAGCAGCTTCGACAGCTACGAGCAGTACTTC. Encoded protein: CASSFDSYEQYF. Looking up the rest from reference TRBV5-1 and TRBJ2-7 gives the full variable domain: KAGVTQTPRYLIKTRGQQVTLSCSPISGHRSVSWYQQTPGQGLQFLFEYFSETQRNKGNFPGRFSGRQFSNSRSEMNVSTLELGDSALYLCASSFDSYEQYFGPGTRLTVT.

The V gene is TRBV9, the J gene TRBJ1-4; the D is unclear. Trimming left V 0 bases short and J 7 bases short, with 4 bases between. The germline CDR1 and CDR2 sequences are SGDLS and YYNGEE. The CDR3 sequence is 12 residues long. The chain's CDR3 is CASSVEGEKLFF. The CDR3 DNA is TGTGCCAGCAGCGTAGAGGGTGAAAAACTGTTTTTT. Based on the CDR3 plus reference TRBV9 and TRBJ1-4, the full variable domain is DSGVTQTPKHLITATGQRVTLRCSPRSGDLSVYWYQQSLDQGLQFLIQYYNGEERAKGNILERFSAQQFPDLHSELNLSSLELGDSALYFCASSVEGEKLFFGSGTQLSVL.

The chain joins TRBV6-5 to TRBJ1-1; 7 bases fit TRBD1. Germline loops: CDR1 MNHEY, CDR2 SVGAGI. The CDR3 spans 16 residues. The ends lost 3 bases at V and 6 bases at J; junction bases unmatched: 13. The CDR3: CASSYSPTGSDAEAFF. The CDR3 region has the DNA TGTGCCAGCAGTTATTCCCCGACAGGGAGTGACGCTGAAGCTTTCTTT.

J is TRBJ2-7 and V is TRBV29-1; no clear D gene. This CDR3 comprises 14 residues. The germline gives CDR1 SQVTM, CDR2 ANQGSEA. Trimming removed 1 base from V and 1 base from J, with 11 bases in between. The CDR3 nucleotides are TGCAGCGTTGAAGGAGTGGGGAATTCCTACGAGCAGTACTTC. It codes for CSVEGVGNSYEQYF.

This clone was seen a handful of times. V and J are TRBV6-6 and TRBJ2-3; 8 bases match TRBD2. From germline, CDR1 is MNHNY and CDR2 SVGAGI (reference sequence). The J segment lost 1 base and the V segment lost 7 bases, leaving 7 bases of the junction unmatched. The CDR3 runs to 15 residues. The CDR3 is CASILTSGGTDTQYF. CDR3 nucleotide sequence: TGTGCCAGCATCCTAACTAGCGGTGGCACAGATACGCAGTATTTT.

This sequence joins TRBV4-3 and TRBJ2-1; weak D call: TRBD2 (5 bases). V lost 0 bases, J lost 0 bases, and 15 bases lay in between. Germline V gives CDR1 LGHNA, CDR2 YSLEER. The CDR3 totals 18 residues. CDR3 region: CASSQERGIASSYNEQFF. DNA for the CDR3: TGCGCCAGCAGCCAAGAACGAGGTATAGCGAGCTCCTACAATGAGCAGTTCTTC.

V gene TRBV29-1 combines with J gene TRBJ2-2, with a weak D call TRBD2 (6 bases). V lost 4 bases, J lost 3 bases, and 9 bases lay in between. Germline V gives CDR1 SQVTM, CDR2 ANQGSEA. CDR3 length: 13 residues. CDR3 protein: CSVVLADTGELFF. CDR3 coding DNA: TGCAGCGTTGTACTAGCAGACACCGGGGAGCTGTTTTTT.

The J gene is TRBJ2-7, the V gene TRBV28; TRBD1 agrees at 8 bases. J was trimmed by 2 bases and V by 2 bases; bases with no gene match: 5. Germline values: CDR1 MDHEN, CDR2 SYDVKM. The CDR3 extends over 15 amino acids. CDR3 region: CASSLTRTGTYEQYF. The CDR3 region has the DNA TGTGCCAGCAGTTTAACCAGGACAGGGACCTACGAGCAGTACTTC.

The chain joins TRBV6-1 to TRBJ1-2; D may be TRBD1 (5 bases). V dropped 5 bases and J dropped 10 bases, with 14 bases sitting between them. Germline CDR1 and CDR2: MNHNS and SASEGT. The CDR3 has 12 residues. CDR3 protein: CASSLLVRDYTF. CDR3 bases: TGTGCCAGCAGTCTCCTGGTCAGGGACTACACCTTC.

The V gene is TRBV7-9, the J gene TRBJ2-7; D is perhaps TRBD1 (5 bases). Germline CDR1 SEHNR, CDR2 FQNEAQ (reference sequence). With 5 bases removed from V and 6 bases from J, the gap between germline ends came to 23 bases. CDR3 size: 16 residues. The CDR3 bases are TGTGCCAGCAGCAAGGCGTACAGGAGTGATGACGGCGAGCAGTACTTC. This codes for CASSKAYRSDDGEQYF.

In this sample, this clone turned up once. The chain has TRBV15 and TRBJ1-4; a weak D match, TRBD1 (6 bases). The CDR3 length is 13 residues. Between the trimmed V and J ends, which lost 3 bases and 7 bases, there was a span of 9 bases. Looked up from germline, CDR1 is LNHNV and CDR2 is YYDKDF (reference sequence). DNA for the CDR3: TGTGCCACCAGCAGGTTCAGGGGTGAAAAACTGTTTTTT. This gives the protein CATSRFRGEKLFF. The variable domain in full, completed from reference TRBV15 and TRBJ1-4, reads DAMVIQNPRYQVTQFGKPVTLSCSQTLNHNVMYWYQQKSSQAPKLLFHYYDKDFNNEADTPDNFQSRRPNTSFCFLDIRSPGLGDTAMYLCATSRFRGEKLFFGSGTQLSVL.

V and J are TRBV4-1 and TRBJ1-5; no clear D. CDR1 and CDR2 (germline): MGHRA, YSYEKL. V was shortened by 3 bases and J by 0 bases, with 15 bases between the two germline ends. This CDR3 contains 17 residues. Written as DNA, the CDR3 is TGCGCCAGCAGCCAGAGGTCGTTTGGGTATAGCAATCAGCCCCAGCATTTT. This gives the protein CASSQRSFGYSNQPQHF.

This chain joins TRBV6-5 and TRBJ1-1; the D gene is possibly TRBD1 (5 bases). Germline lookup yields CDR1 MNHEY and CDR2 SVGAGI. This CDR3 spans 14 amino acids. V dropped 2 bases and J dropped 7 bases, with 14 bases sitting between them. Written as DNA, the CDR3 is TGTGCCAGCAGTTACCGTCAGGGCGCTAATGAAGCTTTCTTT. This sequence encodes CASSYRQGANEAFF.

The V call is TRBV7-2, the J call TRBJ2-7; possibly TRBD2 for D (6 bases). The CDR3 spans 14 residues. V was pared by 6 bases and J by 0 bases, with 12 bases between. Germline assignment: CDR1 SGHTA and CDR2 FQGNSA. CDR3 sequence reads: CASSPGASSYEQYF. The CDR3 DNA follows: TGTGCCAGCAGTCCGGGAGCCAGCTCCTACGAGCAGTACTTC. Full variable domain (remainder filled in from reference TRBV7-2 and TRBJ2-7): GAGVSQSPSNKVTEKGKDVELRCDPISGHTALYWYRQSLGQGLEFLIYFQGNSAPDKSGLPSDRFSAERTGGSVSTLTIQRTQQEDSAVYLCASSPGASSYEQYFGPGTRLTVT.

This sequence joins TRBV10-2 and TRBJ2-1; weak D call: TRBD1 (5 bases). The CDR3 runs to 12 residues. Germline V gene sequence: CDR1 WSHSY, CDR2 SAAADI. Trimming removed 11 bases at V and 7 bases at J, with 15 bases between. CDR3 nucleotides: TGCGCCTCCAGCAGGGCGGATAATGAGCAGTTCTTC. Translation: CASSRADNEQFF.

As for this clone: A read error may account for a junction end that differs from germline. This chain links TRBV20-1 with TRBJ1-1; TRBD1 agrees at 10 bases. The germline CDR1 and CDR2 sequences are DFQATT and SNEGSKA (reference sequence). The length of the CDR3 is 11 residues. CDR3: CSARQGAETFF. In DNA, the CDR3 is TGCAGTGCTCGACAGGGGGCTGAAACTTTCTTT.

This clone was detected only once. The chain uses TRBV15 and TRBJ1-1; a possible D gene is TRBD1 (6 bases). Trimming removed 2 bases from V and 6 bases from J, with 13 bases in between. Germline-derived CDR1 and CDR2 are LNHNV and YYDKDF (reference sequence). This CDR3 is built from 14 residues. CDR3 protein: CATSRKTGRSEAFF. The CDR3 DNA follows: TGTGCCACCAGCAGAAAAACAGGGAGGTCTGAAGCTTTCTTT.

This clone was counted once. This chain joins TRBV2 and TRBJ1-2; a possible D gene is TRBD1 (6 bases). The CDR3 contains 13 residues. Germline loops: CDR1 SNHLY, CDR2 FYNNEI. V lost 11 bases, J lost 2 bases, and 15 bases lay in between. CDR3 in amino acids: CAVPTGANYGYTF. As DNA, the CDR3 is TGTGCCGTTCCGACAGGCGCAAACTATGGCTACACCTTC.

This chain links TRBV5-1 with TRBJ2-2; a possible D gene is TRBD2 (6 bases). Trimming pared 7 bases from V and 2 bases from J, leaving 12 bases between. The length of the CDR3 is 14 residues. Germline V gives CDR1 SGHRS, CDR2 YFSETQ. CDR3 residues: CASRGDFNTGELFF. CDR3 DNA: TGCGCCAGCCGCGGGGACTTTAACACCGGGGAGCTGTTTTTT.

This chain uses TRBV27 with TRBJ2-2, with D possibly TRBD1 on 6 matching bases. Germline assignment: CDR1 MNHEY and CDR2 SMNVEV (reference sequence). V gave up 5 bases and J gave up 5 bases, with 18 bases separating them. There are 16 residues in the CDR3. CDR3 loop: CASSTRDTKFTGELFF. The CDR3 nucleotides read TGTGCCAGCAGTACCCGGGACACGAAATTTACCGGGGAGCTGTTTTTT.

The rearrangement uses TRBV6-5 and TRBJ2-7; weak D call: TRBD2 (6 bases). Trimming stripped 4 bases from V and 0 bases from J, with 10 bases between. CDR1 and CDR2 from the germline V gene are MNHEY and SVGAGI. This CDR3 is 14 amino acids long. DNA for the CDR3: TGTGCCAGCAGTTCCCGGGACTTCTCCTACGAGCAGTACTTC. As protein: CASSSRDFSYEQYF.

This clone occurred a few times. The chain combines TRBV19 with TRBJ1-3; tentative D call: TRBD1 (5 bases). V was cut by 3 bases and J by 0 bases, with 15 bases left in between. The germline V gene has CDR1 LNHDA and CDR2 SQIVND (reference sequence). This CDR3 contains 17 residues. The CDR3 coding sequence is TGTGCCAGTAGTATTTGGGGCGGACCACTCTCTGGAAACACCATATATTTT. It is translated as CASSIWGGPLSGNTIYF.

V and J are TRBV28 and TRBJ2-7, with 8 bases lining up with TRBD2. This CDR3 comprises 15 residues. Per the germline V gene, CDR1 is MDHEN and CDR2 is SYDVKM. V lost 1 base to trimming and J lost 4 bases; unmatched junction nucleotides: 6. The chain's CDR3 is CASSLFGGRTYEQYF. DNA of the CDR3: TGTGCCAGCAGTTTATTTGGCGGGAGGACGTACGAGCAGTACTTC. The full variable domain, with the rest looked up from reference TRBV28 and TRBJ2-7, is DVKVTQSSRYLVKRTGEKVFLECVQDMDHENMFWYRQDPGLGLRLIYFSYDVKMKEKGDIPEGYSVSREKKERFSLILESASTNQTSMYLCASSLFGGRTYEQYFGPGTRLTVT.

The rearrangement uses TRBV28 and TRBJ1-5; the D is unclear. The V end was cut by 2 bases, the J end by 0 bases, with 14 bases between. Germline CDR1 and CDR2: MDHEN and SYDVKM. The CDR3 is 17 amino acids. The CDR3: CASSLLIGRNSNQPQHF. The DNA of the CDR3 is TGTGCCAGCAGTTTACTGATAGGGCGAAATAGCAATCAGCCCCAGCATTTT. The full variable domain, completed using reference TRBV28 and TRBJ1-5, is DVKVTQSSRYLVKRTGEKVFLECVQDMDHENMFWYRQDPGLGLRLIYFSYDVKMKEKGDIPEGYSVSREKKERFSLILESASTNQTSMYLCASSLLIGRNSNQPQHFGDGTRLSIL.

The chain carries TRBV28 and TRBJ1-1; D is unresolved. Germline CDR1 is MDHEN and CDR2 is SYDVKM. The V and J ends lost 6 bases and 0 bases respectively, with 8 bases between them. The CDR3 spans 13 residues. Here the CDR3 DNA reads TGTGCCAGCAGGGTCTGGTTGAACACTGAAGCTTTCTTT. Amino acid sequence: CASRVWLNTEAFF.

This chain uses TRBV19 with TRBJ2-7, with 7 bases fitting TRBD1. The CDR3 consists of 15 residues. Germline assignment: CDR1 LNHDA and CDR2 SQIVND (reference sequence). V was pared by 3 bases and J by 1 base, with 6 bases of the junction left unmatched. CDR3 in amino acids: CASSMFRGSSYEQYF. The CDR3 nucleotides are TGTGCCAGTAGTATGTTCAGGGGGTCGTCCTACGAGCAGTACTTC.

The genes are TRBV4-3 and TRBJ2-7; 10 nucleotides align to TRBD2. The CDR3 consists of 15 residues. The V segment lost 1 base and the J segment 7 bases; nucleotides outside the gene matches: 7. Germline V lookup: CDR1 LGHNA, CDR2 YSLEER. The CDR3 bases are TGCGCCAGCAGCCAAGGGACTAGCGGACTACTTGAGCAGTACTTC. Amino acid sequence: CASSQGTSGLLEQYF.